Given below is one TCR beta chain in context. Its specific antigen is unknown. Base quality data are lacking; no much larger clone is found one base away. The donors were healthy, HIV-negative adults with no recently reported acute infections or vaccinations. Every donor was a Caucasian adult residing in Nashville, Tennessee, USA. CD4+ T cells were enriched by magnetic negative selection, after which naive cells were positively selected on CD45RA and the negative fraction was taken as the memory subset. Blood was collected by leukapheresis, and PBMCs were isolated by Ficoll-Histopaque density gradient centrifugation and then cryopreserved in liquid nitrogen vapor phase. Purity and quantity of every magnetically sorted T cell population were checked by analytical flow cytometry. Each sorted fraction had its genomic DNA isolated and then quantified by UV absorbance on a Nanodrop 2000c. This specimen comes from a study of shared clonotypes between healthy human individuals (dated by TCRdb to the early 2020s). At the level of the whole study: The cohort included a few men and two women between 18 and 49 years of age. Each donor's leukapheresis produced roughly between roughly 0.94 and 9.5 billion PBMCs. Per donor, three plates each were used for CD4 naive and CD4 memory, two for CD8 naive, and one for CD8 memory. Blood TCR repertoires of four to six healthy adults were deeply sequenced to estimate repertoire size and the extent of clonotype sharing between individuals. To increase sequencing depth and limit assay-specific biases, different laboratories used diverse techniques to prepare libraries and sequence TCR repertoires.

Trimming takes 0 bases off V and 7 bases off J; junction bases not matched to a gene: 6. The CDR3 has 15 amino acids, counting the end cysteine and phenylalanine. Only the CDR3 portion is preserved as DNA: 45 bases, with reading frame beginning at the first base. The germline V gene (reference sequence) sets CDR1 to LNHNV and CDR2 to YYDKDF. Using the deep immunoSEQ assay, multiplex PCR amplified TCR CDR3 regions from genomic DNA. Genomic DNA extracted from each cell subset was distributed evenly over all wells of several immunoSEQ 96-well plates, and each plate served as one replicate. Each replicate PCR for sorted subsets received about 220 ng genomic DNA, equal to roughly 30,000 T cell genomes. The purified libraries were quantified using a Qubit 3.0 fluorometer, sized with a Bioanalyzer 2100, and then quantified again using the KAPA Library Quantification kit. A separate single-read 150-cycle Illumina NextSeq 550 flow cell was used to sequence each immunoSEQ 96-well plate. The study's processing was this. The immunoSEQ output contained only junctional sequences without quality scores, so filtering could not match that applied to full-length reads. To assign V/J genes and CDR3, sequences were annotated against IMGT germline references using PyIR, a Python wrapper for IgBLAST v1.9. Reads with weak V/J assignments (E-value above 1e-6), missing CDR3, stop codons, out-of-frame junctions, or ambiguous translated residues were removed. A V3J clonotype was defined by an identical inferred V gene, J gene, and CDR3 amino acid sequence. To compute the percentage overlap between repertoires, the number of shared unique clonotypes was divided by the size of the smaller repertoire. Three approaches were used to assess repertoire richness: RTK rarefaction, the Chao1 estimator, and Recon v2.1 estimates of unobserved clonotypes. For all TCRbeta clonotypes obtained by the gDNA method from a few donors, generation probabilities were computed with OLGA. The clones in this table, taken by TCRdb from immuneACCESS, are in-frame only. Not every clone is retained; where verified, under half of the shortfall comes from an unresolved V gene, and the cause of the rest is unknown. V and J calls and clone size follow that table, whereas D and trimming were derived from the DNA. A total of hundreds of thousands of clones appear in this sample, approximately 74% of them only once. The ten largest clones take up approximately 1.6% of the sample.

Here is what the overall study found, with its caveats: Even with the large sequencing depth, rarefaction of the sorted-subset datasets indicated that sequencing was incomplete. Across a few donors, approximately 5% of naive CD4, approximately 3.6% of naive CD8, 2.3% of memory CD4, and around 0.4% of memory CD8 clonotypes were shared. Sampling was limited to blood, and TCR repertoires in tissue likely differ from TCR repertoires in blood. Pairwise subsampling led to the expectation that sequencing depth would affect the degree of clonotype sharing among donors. Compared with non-shared clonotypes, clonotypes shared by all four sorted-subset donors had higher generation probabilities. Larger estimated clonotype richness was generally found for naive subsets than for memory subsets. Because the study included only a small number of donors, the genetic and exposure-history diversity represented was limited.

Sequenced input: memory CD4+ T cells sorted from blood. The cell subset or site label, read with the paper, signifies: CD45RA-negative fraction. The sequence was obtained from a woman aged 25 to 39 in good health. The sequence links TRBV15 to TRBJ1-5, and 7 junction bases match TRBD1. The bases are TGTGCCACCAGCAGAGATGTGGCAGGGGGACAGCCCCAGCATTTT. Translated, it gives CATSRDVAGGQPQHF.